What follows are 14 T cell receptor beta chains derived from one specimen sequenced in a study of blood T cell repertoires in COVID-19. TCRdb's copy holds only in-frame clones and misses some; the assay was immunoSEQ multiplex PCR. The data contain some 60,000 clones, 65% to 90% of them singletons. Sequenced material: peripheral blood. The receptors here all came from a human donor in a cohort sampled during active COVID-19.

This chain connects TRBV5-6 to TRBJ1-2; 10 bases align to TRBD1. Germline V CDR1 and CDR2: SGHDT, YYEEEE. This CDR3 spans 16 amino acids. The J segment lost 2 bases and the V segment lost 0 bases, leaving 4 bases of the junction unmatched. The CDR3 here is CASSLVGGQGNYGYTF. CDR3 DNA sequence: TGTGCCAGCAGCTTGGTAGGGGGACAGGGGAACTATGGCTACACCTTC.

The chain links TRBV29-1 to TRBJ2-3, with 7 bases fitting TRBD1. V was pared by 6 bases and J by 2 bases, with 5 bases of the junction left unmatched. The CDR3 contains 13 residues. The V gene's germline CDR1 is SQVTM and CDR2 ANQGSEA. The CDR3 DNA reads TGCAGCGTCCGGGACAGAGTCACAGATACGCAGTATTTT. It codes for CSVRDRVTDTQYF.

This clone was found once. The chain uses TRBV6-5 and TRBJ1-2; 8 bases align to TRBD1. The germline gives CDR1 MNHEY, CDR2 SVGAGI. V lost 7 bases and J lost 8; bases outside the gene matches: 6. This CDR3 has 12 amino acids. The CDR3 DNA reads as TGTGCCAGCAAGCAGGGGGCGTTCGGCTACACCTTC. This codes for CASKQGAFGYTF.

The chain combines TRBV6-2 or TRBV6-3 with TRBJ2-1, with 11 bases that match TRBD2. The CDR3 spans 13 residues. CDR1 MNHEY and CDR2 SVGEGT come from the germline V gene. J lost 16 bases, V lost 3 bases, and 8 bases had no gene match. CDR3 sequence (DNA): TGTGCCAGCAGTTATAGCGGGGGGGCCTCGTTTTTCTTC. This gives the protein CASSYSGGASFFF.

This CDR3 reads CASSAQGTGNTIYF. The CDR3 DNA sequence: TGTGCCAGCAGCGCACAGGGGACTGGAAACACCATATATTTT. This chain joins TRBV6-5 and TRBJ1-3, with TRBD1 identical over 7 bases. Germline lookup yields CDR1 MNHEY and CDR2 SVGAGI. With V trimmed by 6 bases and J by 2 bases, 4 bases remained unmatched. The CDR3 consists of 14 residues.

This clone was counted once. CDR3 protein: CASSRLGGAGGTDTQYF. The CDR3 nucleotides read TGTGCCAGTAGCCGATTAGGAGGGGCCGGTGGCACAGATACGCAGTATTTT. The chain couples TRBV19 to TRBJ2-3; maybe TRBD2 (6 bases). The CDR3 has 17 residues. Germline CDR1 reads LNHDA; CDR2 reads SQIVND (reference sequence). Trimming removed 6 bases from V and 1 base from J, with 20 bases in between.

The chain couples TRBV19 to TRBJ2-5; 10 bases agree with TRBD1. The length of the CDR3 is 13 residues. V was pared by 9 bases and J by 8 bases, with 9 bases of the junction left unmatched. Germline V CDR1 and CDR2: LNHDA, SQIVND (reference sequence). The CDR3 reads CASAGQGLNTQYF. CDR3 nucleotide sequence: TGTGCCAGCGCGGGACAGGGGTTGAACACCCAGTACTTC. The whole variable domain, remainder taken from reference TRBV19 and TRBJ2-5, is DGGITQSPKYLFRKEGQNVTLSCEQNLNHDAMYWYRQDPGQGLRLIYYSQIVNDFQKGDIAEGYSVSREKKESFPLTVTSAQKNPTAFYLCASAGQGLNTQYFGPGTRLLVL.

The chain links TRBV19 to TRBJ2-3, with 9 nucleotides matching TRBD2. CDR3 length equals 16 residues. With V trimmed by 4 bases and J by 1 base, 6 bases remained unmatched. The germline CDR1 and CDR2 sequences are LNHDA and SQIVND (reference sequence). CDR3: CASSTIAGVGTDTQYF. The DNA of the CDR3 is TGTGCCAGTAGTACGATAGCGGGGGTAGGCACAGATACGCAGTATTTT.

The V and J genes are TRBV11-2 and TRBJ2-3; 7 positions match TRBD2. The V segment lost 5 bases and the J segment 8 bases; nucleotides outside the gene matches: 7. This CDR3 has 13 residues. The germline CDR1 and CDR2 sequences are SGHAT and FQNNGV. The CDR3 sequence is CASSPTWGGTQYF. The CDR3 DNA sequence: TGTGCCAGCAGCCCCACGTGGGGGGGTACGCAGTATTTT. The entire variable domain, with the rest obtained from reference TRBV11-2 and TRBJ2-3, is as follows: EAGVAQSPRYKIIEKRQSVAFWCNPISGHATLYWYQQILGQGPKLLIQFQNNGVVDDSQLPKDRFSAERLKGVDSTLKIQPAKLEDSAVYLCASSPTWGGTQYFGPGTRLTVL.

The chain joins TRBV24-1 to TRBJ2-5, with D maybe TRBD1 (6 bases). This CDR3 is 15 amino acids long. Germline CDR1 reads KGHDR; CDR2 reads SFDVKD. Trimming took 3 bases from V and 5 from J, leaving 15 bases between them. The CDR3 region is CATSDLTGSWETQYF. Here the CDR3 DNA reads TGTGCCACCAGTGATCTAACAGGGTCGTGGGAGACCCAGTACTTC.

This clone was recorded a few times. This chain uses TRBV10-1 with TRBJ1-5, with a weak D call TRBD1 (5 bases). V was cut by 5 bases and J by 6 bases, with 14 bases left in between. The CDR3 covers 14 residues. The germline V gene encodes CDR1 WNHNN and CDR2 SYGVQD (reference sequence). CDR3 residues: CASSLIRGSQPQHF. In DNA, the CDR3 is TGCGCCAGCAGTTTGATACGGGGGAGTCAGCCCCAGCATTTT.

V usage is TRBV5-6 and J usage is TRBJ2-1; a possible D gene is TRBD1 (7 bases). Trimming shortened V by 4 bases and J by 0 bases, and 11 bases separated the two germline ends. The CDR3 sequence is 15 residues long. The germline V gene encodes CDR1 SGHDT and CDR2 YYEEEE. The CDR3 nucleotides read TGTGCCAGCAGCGCGGGACAGAGCTCCTACAATGAGCAGTTCTTC. Translated, it gives CASSAGQSSYNEQFF. Drawing the rest from reference TRBV5-6 and TRBJ2-1, the complete variable domain is DAGVTQSPTHLIKTRGQQVTLRCSPKSGHDTVSWYQQALGQGPQFIFQYYEEEERQRGNFPDRFSGHQFPNYSSELNVNALLLGDSALYLCASSAGQSSYNEQFFGPGTRLTVL.

The chain links TRBV5-1 to TRBJ2-3, with TRBD1 matching 10 bases. V was pared by 3 bases and J by 10 bases, with 11 bases of the junction left unmatched. This CDR3 is built from 15 residues. Germline V gene data show CDR1 as SGHRS and CDR2 as YFSETQ. The CDR3 is CASSSDRGQGIAQYF. The CDR3 region has the DNA TGCGCCAGCAGCTCCGACAGGGGGCAGGGGATCGCGCAGTATTTT.

This rearrangement joins TRBV4-1 to TRBJ2-1; 13 positions agree with TRBD2. This CDR3 spans 17 amino acids. The junction had 11 bases not matched to a gene; V was cut back by 2 bases and J by 10 bases. Per the germline V gene, CDR1 is MGHRA and CDR2 is YSYEKL. The CDR3 reads CASSQRTSGGPRVEQFF. CDR3 coding DNA: TGCGCCAGCAGCCAACGGACTAGCGGGGGACCTCGAGTGGAGCAGTTCTTC.